Reported below is one TCR beta chain. What it binds is not known. The junction and the germline gene differ at one end; a read error may be behind it. This specimen comes from a study of response to subunit inactivated influenza vaccine. This CDR3 spans 15 amino acids. CDR1 is SSHAT, CDR2 FNYEAQ, per germline (reference sequence). A single record per CDR3 protein comes from TCRdb applying MiXCR to the RT-PCR reads. The sample holds approximately 500,000 distinct CDR3 sequences, over 10% seen once. Whole-study findings and limits: Every seasonal influenza vaccination brings in few new T cells, the authors suggested.

V is TRBV7-7 and J is TRBJ1-6; tentatively, D is TRBD1 (5 bases). The receptor was derived from a man in his fifties or sixties who received an inactivated influenza vaccine. The sequencing used PBMCs from blood, collected 40 to 50 days after vaccination. CDR3 amino acids: CASSLDDSTNSPLHF. The CDR3 bases are TGTGCTAGCAGCTTAGACGACAGTACAAATTCACCCCTCCACTTT.